This T cell receptor beta chain is from a study of T cells in Graves' hyperthyroidism and ophthalmopathy. Between the trimmed V and J ends, which lost 6 bases and 5 bases, there was a span of 17 bases. The CDR3 runs to 14 residues. Germline V gene lookup returns CDR1 DFQATT and CDR2 SNEGSKA (reference sequence). The table lists this clonotype with many counts. Using RNA transcripts as the source, TCR beta CDR3 regions were amplified. The HTBI primer set drove a first-round RT-PCR of the TCR CDR3. TCRdb called the multiplex PCR reads again in MiXCR, with one record for every CDR3 protein. This sample carries under 300,000 distinct CDR3 sequences, roughly 15% of them seen once, and the ten largest clones take about an eighth. Patients aged 18 to 65 had newly diagnosed hyperthyroidism of under 2 months' duration.

The rearrangement links TRBV20-1 to TRBJ2-1; tentatively, D is TRBD1 or TRBD2 (5 bases each). The sample comprised blood. The receptor was derived from a woman between 40 and 50 years old with Graves' hyperthyroidism that later progressed to Graves' ophthalmopathy. The CDR3 DNA reads TGCAGTGCCCCACGGGGCGGCCCAAACAATGAGCAGTTCTTC. Translated: CSAPRGGPNNEQFF.